This TCR beta chain was profiled in a study of blood T cell repertoires in COVID-19. Study overall: COVID-19 samples from acute and convalescent phases originated in the United States, Italy and Spain. In each case, the material was cDNA or gDNA derived from T cells, B-cell-depleted T cells, or PBMCs.

Authors' analysis steps: Reference gene primers were amplified, and this amplification served to estimate nucleated cell counts. The table came from immunoSEQ multiplex PCR; TCRdb's copy has only in-frame clones and leaves some out. V and J calls and clone size come straight from that table; D and trimming were deduced from the DNA. This sample has about 100,000 clones, with around 64% found just once. V lost 8 bases to trimming and J lost 7 bases, with 18 bases between them. There are 15 residues in the CDR3. CDR1 is MNHEY, CDR2 SVGAGI, per germline. A few counts support this clone. This chain uses TRBV6-5 with TRBJ1-6, with D maybe TRBD1 (6 bases). The sample taken for sequencing was peripheral blood. The sequence was collected from a woman aged 40 to 50 with acute or convalescent COVID-19. The chain's CDR3 is CASEQQGIPNSPLHF. The CDR3 nucleotides read TGTGCCAGCGAGCAACAGGGTATCCCGAATTCACCCCTCCACTTT.